A single count supports the clone carrying this T cell receptor (beta chain). Its antigen is unidentified. The entry originates in a study of OX40 agonist ivuxolimab in advanced cancers. Regarding the study as a whole: Undetermined was the antigen specificity of the expanded peripheral T cells. Near-lowest levels of clonal expansion characterized partial responders at 0.1-3.0 mg/kg. CD8+ T cells averaged more expanded clones than CD4+.

With autoimmune disease history or systemic immunosuppression, patients were excluded. The protocol was immunoSEQ multiplex PCR, while the TCRdb copy is restricted to in-frame clones and leaves out a portion. The sample holds 95,000 to 100,000 clones, approximately 80% seen once. Trimming stripped 5 bases from V and 1 base from J, with 5 bases between. CDR1 SEHNR and CDR2 FQNEAQ come from the germline V gene (reference sequence). The CDR3 sequence is 12 residues long. The V gene is TRBV7-9, the J gene TRBJ1-2; no clear D. The sequences come from CD4+ or CD8+ T cells sorted from blood, collected in a trial of the OX40 agonist ivuxolimab. The clonotype comes from an adult with an advanced solid tumor such as melanoma, head and neck, liver or kidney cancer. The CDR3 reads CASSPSNYGYTF. The CDR3 DNA is TGTGCCAGCAGCCCTAGTAACTATGGCTACACCTTC.